In its sample, the clone carrying this T cell receptor beta chain was seen many times. Its antigen remains unknown. The sample originates from a study of Graves' ophthalmopathy and Graves' hyperthyroidism. Broader study findings: Cross-validated, the 13-signature model showed 87.88%/81.08% sensitivity/specificity, and 80%/75% in the test set. In blood appeared most of the expanded thyroid clonotypes whose frequency exceeded 0.001.

Researchers took RNA transcripts and amplified TCR beta CDR3 regions from them. A first-round RT-PCR used HTBI primers, followed by a second-round multiplex PCR. TCRdb re-derived calls from the multiplex PCR reads in MiXCR, one entry per CDR3 protein. The sample has roughly 350,000 distinct CDR3 sequences; about a sixth are singletons. V lost 11 bases to trimming and J lost 9 bases, with 20 bases between them. The CDR3 is 13 residues long. CDR1 and CDR2 from the germline V gene are SNHLY and FYNNEI. Sequenced material: peripheral blood. V gene TRBV2 combines with J gene TRBJ1-5; tentative D call: TRBD1 (5 bases). The source is an adult woman with stable Graves' hyperthyroidism. The CDR3, as DNA: TGTGCCGCCGGCAAGAGCAGGGAATCGCCCCAGCATTTT. As protein: CAAGKSRESPQHF. Using reference TRBV2 and TRBJ1-5 for the parts outside the CDR3, the full variable domain is EPEVTQTPSHQVTQMGQEVILRCVPISNHLYFYWYRQILGQKVEFLVSFYNNEISEKSEIFDDQFSVERPDGSNFTLKIRSTKLEDSAMYFCAAGKSRESPQHFGDGTRLSIL.